This T cell receptor beta chain is drawn from a study of blood T cells in healthy people across ages (dated by TCRdb to 2013 to 2016). With respect to the entire study: In model experiments, roughly one uniquely barcoded TCR beta cDNA molecule per two T cells was captured by template switching. Using the same blood draw, the study looked at two additional independent replicas of 1 million unique cDNA reads for two donors, one aged 18 to 30 and the other aged 80 or older. To track age-related changes in TCR beta repertoire diversity, the study relied on deep sequencing normalized with unique cDNA molecular identifiers. The donors were divided into four age groups: young (average around 15 years), middle-aged (approximately 39), aged (about 60) and long-lived (about 80). To avoid experimental bias, donors of different ages were spread randomly across the sequencing lanes.

The receptor library was made with 5' RACE. Sequencing was carried out with an Illumina HiSeq 2500. A second roughly 6 to 11 cycle PCR used a sample-barcoded 5' primer and a J-beta primer mix. A template-switch 5' adaptor carrying 12 random nucleotides introduced a unique molecular identifier onto each TCR beta cDNA molecule. At least 2.5 million CDR3-containing paired-end reads were obtained from each sample. First-strand cDNA was synthesized from all RNA with the Mint cDNA synthesis kit, primed by a TRBC-specific oligonucleotide. Following uracil-DNA glycosylase treatment, all cDNA underwent a first 18-cycle PCR with the universal primers M1SS and BC2_uni_R. On the authors' methods: Each sample was normalized by randomly selecting 1 million high-quality reads, each carrying a distinct molecular identifier. Instead of being binned into consensus sequences, reads that shared molecular identifiers were thrown out. MiTCR, run with a Q25 quality threshold and the strictest error-elimination algorithm, handled CDR3 identification, clonotype clustering and error correction. A nonparametric unseen species model with Euler transformation was used to estimate a lower bound on total TCR beta diversity. TCRdb reprocessing: public reads trimmed at Q25 with fastp, clones called with MiXCR, in-frame beta chains kept. Each entry merges the rows of one CDR3 protein and shows their most common DNA and genes. The authors' filters were not applied to this entry. In all, the sample holds roughly 1.6 million distinct CDR3 sequences, and 30% to 35% of those were seen once. The ten largest clonotypes hold around 11% of the sample.

Turning to this clonotype: The antigen it recognizes is unknown. No much larger clone is present one base from it, and per-base qualities are unavailable.

General study outcomes and caveats: Because donor CMV infection status was unknown, age-related changes in expanded clonotypes were potentially confounded. As age increased, observed TCR beta diversity per million T cells dropped in a roughly linear way, and a significant reduction was already evident by age approximately 40. Since profiling was done on bulk unsorted PBMCs, naive and antigen-experienced compartments could not be conclusively compared. Compared with the aged group, more naive CD4+ T cells, fewer expanded clones and increased TCR diversity were shown by the long-lived group, suggesting age selection. Observed TCR beta diversity correlated strongly with the percentage of naive T cells measured by flow cytometry. Estimates of total diversity based on one million sequenced T cells were regarded as lower bounds and as underestimates.

Donors were approximately 42 systemically healthy Caucasian individuals from Russia aged roughly 6 to 90 years. Each donor gave 8.5 to 10 milliliters of peripheral blood, collected into EDTA-treated Vacutainer tubes. Ficoll-Paque density-gradient centrifugation was used to isolate PBMCs, with at least 7 million obtained per sample. Trizol reagent was used to extract total RNA from PBMCs, with at least 5.5 micrograms per sample. The percentages of naive CD45RAhigh/CD27high T cells were determined by flow cytometry on a PBMC aliquot from every donor. The CDR3 runs 16 residues from the cysteine to the phenylalanine. Solely the CDR3 DNA is kept, with 48 bases framed from the first base. After removal of 4 bases from V and 7 bases from J, the junction retains 12 bases not matched to a gene. CDR1 and CDR2 are drawn from the germline V gene: SGHAT, FQNNGV.

Input material: blood. The receptor comes from a woman in her twenties or thirties in good health. In this chain, TRBV11-2 is recombined with TRBJ2-1, with TRBD2 matching 8 junction bases. The nucleotide sequence is given as TGTGCCAGCAGCTCCCCACCGGGACTAGTATCGAATGAGCAGTTCTTC. Its protein product is CASSSPPGLVSNEQFF.